Below, 10 T cell receptor beta chains from the same sample are listed, as sequenced in a study of cytomegalovirus exposure and HLA in healthy donors. Both 60 Vbeta primers and 13 Jbeta primers went into the PCR. Clones were read by immunoSEQ multiplex PCR, and TCRdb kept only the in-frame ones, dropping some. The sample has more than 95,000 clones; 80% to 90% are singletons. The specimen sequenced was PBMCs. These receptors were obtained from a woman in her twenties or thirties in good health and CMV-seronegative.

This clone was detected only a few times. The chain has TRBV7-8 and TRBJ1-1; 7 bases fit TRBD1. From germline, CDR1 is SGHVS and CDR2 FQNEAQ. With V trimmed by 6 bases and J by 4 bases, 5 bases remained unmatched. The CDR3 contains 13 residues. The CDR3 sequence is CASRTTGITEAFF. The CDR3 coding sequence is TGTGCCAGCAGGACGACAGGGATCACTGAAGCTTTCTTT.

The V gene is TRBV19, the J gene TRBJ1-5, with 9 bases fitting TRBD1. The junction had 9 bases not matched to a gene; V was cut back by 5 bases and J by 7 bases. Germline loops: CDR1 LNHDA, CDR2 SQIVND (reference sequence). The length of the CDR3 is 15 residues. CDR3 loop: CASSDGDRVWQPQHF. The DNA of the CDR3 is TGTGCCAGTAGTGATGGGGACAGGGTCTGGCAGCCCCAGCATTTT. The full variable domain, completed using reference TRBV19 and TRBJ1-5, is DGGITQSPKYLFRKEGQNVTLSCEQNLNHDAMYWYRQDPGQGLRLIYYSQIVNDFQKGDIAEGYSVSREKKESFPLTVTSAQKNPTAFYLCASSDGDRVWQPQHFGDGTRLSIL.

The V and J genes are TRBV4-3 and TRBJ2-5; the match to TRBD2 covers 8 bases. The V gene end was trimmed by 3 bases and the J gene end by 1 base; junction bases not matched to a gene: 7. Germline loops: CDR1 LGHNA, CDR2 YSLEER. CDR3 length equals 16 residues. Here the CDR3 DNA reads TGCGCCAGCAGCCACGGAGCGGGGGTAACCCAAGAGACCCAGTACTTC. Protein sequence: CASSHGAGVTQETQYF.

The chain combines TRBV6-5 with TRBJ1-4, with D uncertain. The germline CDR1 and CDR2 sequences are MNHEY and SVGAGI. V was pared by 2 bases and J by 8 bases, with 15 bases between. The CDR3 sequence is 15 residues long. CDR3 loop: CASSYGPSSGEKLFF. The DNA of the CDR3 is TGTGCCAGCAGTTACGGTCCTTCGTCGGGGGAAAAACTGTTTTTT.

The gene calls are TRBV7-9 and TRBJ2-1, with D tentatively TRBD2 (6 bases). V was cut by 1 base and J by 12 bases, with 10 bases left in between. This CDR3 is 12 amino acids long. In germline, CDR1 is SEHNR, CDR2 FQNEAQ (reference sequence). CDR3 nucleotides: TGTGCCAGCAGCTTAGGCGGGAATAGGCAGTTCTTC. It specifies CASSLGGNRQFF.

The chain employs TRBV19 and TRBJ1-1; D is undetermined. Germline V gene lookup returns CDR1 LNHDA and CDR2 SQIVND (reference sequence). V lost 5 bases and J lost 0, with 13 bases in between. The CDR3 consists of 15 residues. In DNA, the CDR3 is TGTGCCAGTAGTGGTTGGAGTGTGATGAACACTGAAGCTTTCTTT. Its protein product is CASSGWSVMNTEAFF. The variable domain in full, completed from reference TRBV19 and TRBJ1-1, reads DGGITQSPKYLFRKEGQNVTLSCEQNLNHDAMYWYRQDPGQGLRLIYYSQIVNDFQKGDIAEGYSVSREKKESFPLTVTSAQKNPTAFYLCASSGWSVMNTEAFFGQGTRLTVV.

The rearrangement uses TRBV7-9 and TRBJ1-1, with D unresolved. The germline V and J ends were trimmed by 5 bases and 2 bases, with 6 bases remaining between them. Looked up from germline, CDR1 is SEHNR and CDR2 is FQNEAQ (reference sequence). CDR3 length: 12 residues. CDR3 protein: CASSPTNTEAFF. As DNA, the CDR3 is TGTGCCAGCAGCCCCACAAACACTGAAGCTTTCTTT.

The chain uses TRBV5-1 and TRBJ2-6; a possible D gene is TRBD1 (6 bases). The CDR3 is 17 amino acids. Germline V gene lookup returns CDR1 SGHRS and CDR2 YFSETQ. Trimming took off 5 bases at V and 0 bases at J, with 15 bases between the two ends. CDR3 in DNA: TGCGCCAGCAGTAGGACAGAGTATACCTCTGGGGCCAACGTCCTGACTTTC. It translates to CASSRTEYTSGANVLTF.

The rearrangement joins TRBV18 to TRBJ2-1, with TRBD2 identical over 11 bases. Germline lookup yields CDR1 KGHSH and CDR2 LQKENI. The junction had 10 bases not matched to a gene; V was cut back by 5 bases and J by 4 bases. This CDR3 comprises 17 residues. CDR3 coding DNA: TGTGCCAGCTCAATAGCGGGAGGGCAACCTAGGTACAATGAGCAGTTCTTC. Amino acids: CASSIAGGQPRYNEQFF.

The rearrangement links TRBV7-9 to TRBJ2-1, with TRBD2 identical over 8 bases. The V segment lost 5 bases and the J segment 9 bases; nucleotides outside the gene matches: 9. CDR1 is SEHNR, CDR2 FQNEAQ, per germline (reference sequence). The CDR3 has 14 amino acids. Here the CDR3 reads CASSAKSGRAEQFF. The CDR3 nucleotides read TGTGCCAGCAGCGCAAAGAGCGGGAGAGCTGAGCAGTTCTTC.